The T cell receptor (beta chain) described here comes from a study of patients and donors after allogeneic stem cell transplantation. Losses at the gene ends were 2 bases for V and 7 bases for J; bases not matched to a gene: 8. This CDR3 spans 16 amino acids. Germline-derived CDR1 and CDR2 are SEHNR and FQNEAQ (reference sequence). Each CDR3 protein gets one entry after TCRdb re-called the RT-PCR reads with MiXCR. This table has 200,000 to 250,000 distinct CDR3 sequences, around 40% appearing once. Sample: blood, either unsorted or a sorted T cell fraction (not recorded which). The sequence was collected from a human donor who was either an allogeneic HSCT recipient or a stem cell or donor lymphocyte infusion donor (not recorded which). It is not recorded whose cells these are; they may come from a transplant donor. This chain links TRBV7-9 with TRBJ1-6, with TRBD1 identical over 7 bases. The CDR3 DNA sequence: TGTGCCAGCAGCTTAACAGGAGTACAGGGGAATTCACCCCTCCACTTT. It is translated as CASSLTGVQGNSPLHF.